This is a list of T cell receptor beta chains from one sample in a study of T cell responses to AZD1222 COVID-19 vaccine. TCRdb keeps only in-frame clones here, not all; method: immunoSEQ multiplex PCR. The sample has over 130,000 clones; 85% to 95% are singletons. The sample here was peripheral blood, taken on day 0 of AZD1222 vaccination. These receptors were taken from an adult in good health. Each CDR3 is given with its conserved first and last residue. A D gene is named only where the DNA matches it firmly. Clone size is stated in some rows and not others, as once, few, many or a class when expanded.

DNA: TGTGCCAGCAGTTTACGGGAGGGACCCTACGAGCAGTACTTC
CDR3: CASSLREGPYEQYF
size: .
D: TRBD2
length: 14
J: TRBJ2-7
V: TRBV28

DNA: TGCAGCGTGAGTCTGGGGCCGAATCAGCCCCAGCATTTT
CDR3: CSVSLGPNQPQHF
size: .
D: .
length: 13
J: TRBJ1-5
V: TRBV29-1

DNA: TGTGCCAGCAGCGAACAGATCAGCCGGGCCCGGAGGCAGCCCCAGCATTTT
CDR3: CASSEQISRARRQPQHF
size: .
D: .
length: 17
J: TRBJ1-5
V: TRBV3-1/TRBV3-2

DNA: TGTGCCACCCACGAGCAGTACTTC
CDR3: CATHEQYF
size: .
D: .
length: 8
J: TRBJ2-7
V: TRBV24-1

DNA: TGTGCCAGCAGACCCGGTGGTAGCGGGAGGGCTGGCGAGCAGTACTTC
CDR3: CASRPGGSGRAGEQYF
size: .
D: TRBD2
length: 16
J: TRBJ2-7
V: TRBV27

DNA: TGTGCCAGCAGTAACAACGCGGCCGGCTCCTACGAGCAGTACTTC
CDR3: CASSNNAAGSYEQYF
size: .
D: .
length: 15
J: TRBJ2-7
V: TRBV5-6

DNA: TGTGCCAGCAGCCGAGAGGGGGGCACTGAAGCTTTCTTT
CDR3: CASSREGGTEAFF
size: .
D: .
length: 13
J: TRBJ1-1
V: TRBV3-1/TRBV3-2

DNA: TGCAGTGCTAGTACGGGAATTACTTATGGCTACACCTTC
CDR3: CSASTGITYGYTF
size: .
D: .
length: 13
J: TRBJ1-2
V: TRBV20-1

DNA: TGTGCCAGTATGCCGGGGGACAGGGGGAATCAGCCCCAGCATTTT
CDR3: CASMPGDRGNQPQHF
size: .
D: TRBD1
length: 15
J: TRBJ1-5
V: TRBV19

DNA: TGCGCCAGCAGTCAACTTAGCGGACGATCCTACGAGCAGTACTTC
CDR3: CASSQLSGRSYEQYF
size: once
D: .
length: 15
J: TRBJ2-7
V: TRBV4-3

DNA: TGTGCCAGTAGGACAGGGACGGTTCGTTATGGCTACACCTTC
CDR3: CASRTGTVRYGYTF
size: .
D: TRBD1
length: 14
J: TRBJ1-2
V: TRBV19

DNA: TGTGCCAGTCAGGAAGGGGCCCTACCGGGGGGCAATCAGCCCCAGCATTTT
CDR3: CASQEGALPGGNQPQHF
size: .
D: .
length: 17
J: TRBJ1-5
V: TRBV9

DNA: TGTGCCAGCAGCTTTAACCAGGGGGTCGCCGGGGAGCTGTTTTTT
CDR3: CASSFNQGVAGELFF
size: .
D: TRBD1
length: 15
J: TRBJ2-2
V: TRBV11-3

DNA: TGTGCCAGCAGTTACTCGTCACTAGCGCCCGGGGAGACCCAGTACTTC
CDR3: CASSYSSLAPGETQYF
size: .
D: TRBD2
length: 16
J: TRBJ2-5
V: TRBV6-5

DNA: TGCGCCAGCAGGGTACGACAGGGTGCCTACGAGCAGTACTTC
CDR3: CASRVRQGAYEQYF
size: .
D: TRBD1
length: 14
J: TRBJ2-7
V: TRBV10-2

DNA: TGTGCCAGCACCAAGCGGGGGGTCCGCAATGAGCAGTTCTTC
CDR3: CASTKRGVRNEQFF
size: .
D: TRBD2
length: 14
J: TRBJ2-1
V: TRBV9

DNA: TGTGCCAGCAGTGAACTAGGGGATTACTACGAGCAGTACTTC
CDR3: CASSELGDYYEQYF
size: .
D: .
length: 14
J: TRBJ2-7
V: TRBV6-1

DNA: TGCAGCGTCACGGGGACGGGCTTTTACGAGCAGTACTTC
CDR3: CSVTGTGFYEQYF
size: .
D: .
length: 13
J: TRBJ2-7
V: TRBV29-1

DNA: TGCGCCAGCAGCTTGGCCGACACAGATACGCAGTATTTT
CDR3: CASSLADTDTQYF
size: .
D: .
length: 13
J: TRBJ2-3
V: TRBV5-1

DNA: TGCGCCAGCAGTGAGTCGCGGCTTGGCTACACCTTC
CDR3: CASSESRLGYTF
size: .
D: .
length: 12
J: TRBJ1-2
V: TRBV10-2

DNA: TGTGCCAGCAGTTACTCGAGGAGCGGATTCTATGGCTACACCTTC
CDR3: CASSYSRSGFYGYTF
size: .
D: .
length: 15
J: TRBJ1-2
V: TRBV6-5

DNA: TGTGCCAGTAGTCCAAGGCGCTCCTACGAGCAGTACTTC
CDR3: CASSPRRSYEQYF
size: .
D: .
length: 13
J: TRBJ2-7
V: TRBV19

DNA: TGTGCCAGTAGTGCCATCACAGGGCCAGATACGCAGTATTTT
CDR3: CASSAITGPDTQYF
size: .
D: .
length: 14
J: TRBJ2-3
V: TRBV19